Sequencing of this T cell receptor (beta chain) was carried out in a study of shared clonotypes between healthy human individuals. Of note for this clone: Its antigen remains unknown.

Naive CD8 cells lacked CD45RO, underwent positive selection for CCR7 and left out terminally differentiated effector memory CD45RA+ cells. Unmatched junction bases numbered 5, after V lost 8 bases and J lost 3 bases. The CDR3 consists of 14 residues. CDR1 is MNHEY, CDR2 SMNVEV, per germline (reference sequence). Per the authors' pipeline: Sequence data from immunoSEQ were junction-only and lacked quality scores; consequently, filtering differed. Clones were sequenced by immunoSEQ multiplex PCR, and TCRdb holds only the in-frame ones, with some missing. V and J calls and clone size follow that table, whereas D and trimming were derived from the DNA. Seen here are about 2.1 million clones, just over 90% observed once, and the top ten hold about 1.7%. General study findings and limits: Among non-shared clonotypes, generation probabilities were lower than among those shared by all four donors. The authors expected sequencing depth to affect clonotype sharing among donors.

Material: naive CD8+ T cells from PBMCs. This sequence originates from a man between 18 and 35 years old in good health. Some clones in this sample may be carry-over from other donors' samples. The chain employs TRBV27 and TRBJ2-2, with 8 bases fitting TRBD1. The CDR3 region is CASLRTGYTGELFF. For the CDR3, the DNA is TGTGCCAGCCTTAGGACAGGGTACACCGGGGAGCTGTTTTTT.